This T cell receptor beta chain was found in a study of cytomegalovirus exposure and HLA in healthy donors. Study at large: A later analysis reported the same platform for the 120 or so validation repertoires and the roughly 700 first-cohort repertoires. General observations from the study: The tendency of first-cohort TCR clusters to co-occur in the 120 validation repertoires was identified by a subsequent analysis. Listed as cytomegalovirus-associated were 150 to 200 TCR beta chains. In vitro data verified a few CMV-associated chains as specific for CMV antigens.

Profiled with immunoSEQ multiplex PCR; TCRdb holds only in-frame clones, not every one. Of some 170,000 clones in the sample, roughly nine tenths are singletons; the top ten hold under 3.5%. This clone was observed many times. Its target is not known. The CDR3 is 13 amino acids. The V and J ends lost 4 bases and 2 bases respectively, with 8 bases between them. Germline V CDR1 and CDR2: SNHLY, FYNNEI. The rearrangement joins TRBV2 to TRBJ1-2, with D possibly being TRBD1 (5 bases). Sequencing was performed on PBMCs. The TCR comes from a man younger than 35 in good health and CMV-seropositive. The DNA of the CDR3 is TGTGCCAGCAGTGTTTCAGGGAACTATGGCTACACCTTC. Amino acid sequence: CASSVSGNYGYTF.